This TCR beta chain was recovered during a study of siplizumab effects on memory and regulatory T cells. About this clone: The target antigen is unknown.

The CDR3 runs to 14 residues. CDR1 is SGHRS and CDR2 is YFSETQ in the germline V gene. Measured with immunoSEQ multiplex PCR; TCRdb has only the in-frame clones, and not every one. The sample includes roughly 100,000 clones, 85% to 95% of them seen just once. The study, taken as a whole, reports: Treg origin accounted for an average of roughly 70% of mappable alloreactive CD4+ clones with siplizumab and about 30% in controls. Both greater diversity than memory cells and a major contribution to the alloresponse seemed to characterize naive T cells.

The chain has TRBV5-1 and TRBJ2-5, with a possible D match to TRBD1 (5 bases). The last part of the DNA fits TRBJ2-7 better; the J call may be wrong. The TCR originated in a human donor in good health. Sequences were obtained from non-Treg CD4+ T cells sorted from blood. In DNA form, the CDR3 reads TGCGCCAGCAGCTTGGACAGGCCATCCTACGAGCAGTACTTC. Amino acids: CASSLDRPSYEQYF.